Sequencing of this T cell receptor (beta chain) was carried out in a study of human T cells and chemical hapten exposure. Regarding the study as a whole: TCRs at high frequency, those above 1 in 1000, did not change with DPC sensitization.

Germline-derived CDR1 and CDR2 are SGHRS and YFSETQ. The CDR3 contains 15 residues. The V gene lost 4 bases and the J gene lost 6 bases, with 17 bases spanning the gap. In regard to this clonotype: Its antigen is undetermined.

TCRdb re-derived calls from the RACE reads in MiXCR, one entry per CDR3 protein. The repertoire has 35,000 to 45,000 distinct CDR3 sequences, around 9.3% of them found once; the top ten carry approximately 15%. Time point defined: patch test 2, 6 weeks after DPC sensitization. The sample's treatment: therapeutic diphenylcyclopropenone sensitization with weekly scalp DPC. This receptor was taken from a woman aged 40-49 years with alopecia areata. Some clones in this sample may be carry-over from other donors' samples. Source: whole blood, taken in connection with sensitization to the hapten diphenylcyclopropenone (DPC). This chain links TRBV5-1 with TRBJ1-5; no reliable D call. The CDR3, as DNA: TGCGCCAGCAGCCTCTCCGCCGGGAAGGGTCAGCCCCAGCATTTT. This encodes CASSLSAGKGQPQHF.